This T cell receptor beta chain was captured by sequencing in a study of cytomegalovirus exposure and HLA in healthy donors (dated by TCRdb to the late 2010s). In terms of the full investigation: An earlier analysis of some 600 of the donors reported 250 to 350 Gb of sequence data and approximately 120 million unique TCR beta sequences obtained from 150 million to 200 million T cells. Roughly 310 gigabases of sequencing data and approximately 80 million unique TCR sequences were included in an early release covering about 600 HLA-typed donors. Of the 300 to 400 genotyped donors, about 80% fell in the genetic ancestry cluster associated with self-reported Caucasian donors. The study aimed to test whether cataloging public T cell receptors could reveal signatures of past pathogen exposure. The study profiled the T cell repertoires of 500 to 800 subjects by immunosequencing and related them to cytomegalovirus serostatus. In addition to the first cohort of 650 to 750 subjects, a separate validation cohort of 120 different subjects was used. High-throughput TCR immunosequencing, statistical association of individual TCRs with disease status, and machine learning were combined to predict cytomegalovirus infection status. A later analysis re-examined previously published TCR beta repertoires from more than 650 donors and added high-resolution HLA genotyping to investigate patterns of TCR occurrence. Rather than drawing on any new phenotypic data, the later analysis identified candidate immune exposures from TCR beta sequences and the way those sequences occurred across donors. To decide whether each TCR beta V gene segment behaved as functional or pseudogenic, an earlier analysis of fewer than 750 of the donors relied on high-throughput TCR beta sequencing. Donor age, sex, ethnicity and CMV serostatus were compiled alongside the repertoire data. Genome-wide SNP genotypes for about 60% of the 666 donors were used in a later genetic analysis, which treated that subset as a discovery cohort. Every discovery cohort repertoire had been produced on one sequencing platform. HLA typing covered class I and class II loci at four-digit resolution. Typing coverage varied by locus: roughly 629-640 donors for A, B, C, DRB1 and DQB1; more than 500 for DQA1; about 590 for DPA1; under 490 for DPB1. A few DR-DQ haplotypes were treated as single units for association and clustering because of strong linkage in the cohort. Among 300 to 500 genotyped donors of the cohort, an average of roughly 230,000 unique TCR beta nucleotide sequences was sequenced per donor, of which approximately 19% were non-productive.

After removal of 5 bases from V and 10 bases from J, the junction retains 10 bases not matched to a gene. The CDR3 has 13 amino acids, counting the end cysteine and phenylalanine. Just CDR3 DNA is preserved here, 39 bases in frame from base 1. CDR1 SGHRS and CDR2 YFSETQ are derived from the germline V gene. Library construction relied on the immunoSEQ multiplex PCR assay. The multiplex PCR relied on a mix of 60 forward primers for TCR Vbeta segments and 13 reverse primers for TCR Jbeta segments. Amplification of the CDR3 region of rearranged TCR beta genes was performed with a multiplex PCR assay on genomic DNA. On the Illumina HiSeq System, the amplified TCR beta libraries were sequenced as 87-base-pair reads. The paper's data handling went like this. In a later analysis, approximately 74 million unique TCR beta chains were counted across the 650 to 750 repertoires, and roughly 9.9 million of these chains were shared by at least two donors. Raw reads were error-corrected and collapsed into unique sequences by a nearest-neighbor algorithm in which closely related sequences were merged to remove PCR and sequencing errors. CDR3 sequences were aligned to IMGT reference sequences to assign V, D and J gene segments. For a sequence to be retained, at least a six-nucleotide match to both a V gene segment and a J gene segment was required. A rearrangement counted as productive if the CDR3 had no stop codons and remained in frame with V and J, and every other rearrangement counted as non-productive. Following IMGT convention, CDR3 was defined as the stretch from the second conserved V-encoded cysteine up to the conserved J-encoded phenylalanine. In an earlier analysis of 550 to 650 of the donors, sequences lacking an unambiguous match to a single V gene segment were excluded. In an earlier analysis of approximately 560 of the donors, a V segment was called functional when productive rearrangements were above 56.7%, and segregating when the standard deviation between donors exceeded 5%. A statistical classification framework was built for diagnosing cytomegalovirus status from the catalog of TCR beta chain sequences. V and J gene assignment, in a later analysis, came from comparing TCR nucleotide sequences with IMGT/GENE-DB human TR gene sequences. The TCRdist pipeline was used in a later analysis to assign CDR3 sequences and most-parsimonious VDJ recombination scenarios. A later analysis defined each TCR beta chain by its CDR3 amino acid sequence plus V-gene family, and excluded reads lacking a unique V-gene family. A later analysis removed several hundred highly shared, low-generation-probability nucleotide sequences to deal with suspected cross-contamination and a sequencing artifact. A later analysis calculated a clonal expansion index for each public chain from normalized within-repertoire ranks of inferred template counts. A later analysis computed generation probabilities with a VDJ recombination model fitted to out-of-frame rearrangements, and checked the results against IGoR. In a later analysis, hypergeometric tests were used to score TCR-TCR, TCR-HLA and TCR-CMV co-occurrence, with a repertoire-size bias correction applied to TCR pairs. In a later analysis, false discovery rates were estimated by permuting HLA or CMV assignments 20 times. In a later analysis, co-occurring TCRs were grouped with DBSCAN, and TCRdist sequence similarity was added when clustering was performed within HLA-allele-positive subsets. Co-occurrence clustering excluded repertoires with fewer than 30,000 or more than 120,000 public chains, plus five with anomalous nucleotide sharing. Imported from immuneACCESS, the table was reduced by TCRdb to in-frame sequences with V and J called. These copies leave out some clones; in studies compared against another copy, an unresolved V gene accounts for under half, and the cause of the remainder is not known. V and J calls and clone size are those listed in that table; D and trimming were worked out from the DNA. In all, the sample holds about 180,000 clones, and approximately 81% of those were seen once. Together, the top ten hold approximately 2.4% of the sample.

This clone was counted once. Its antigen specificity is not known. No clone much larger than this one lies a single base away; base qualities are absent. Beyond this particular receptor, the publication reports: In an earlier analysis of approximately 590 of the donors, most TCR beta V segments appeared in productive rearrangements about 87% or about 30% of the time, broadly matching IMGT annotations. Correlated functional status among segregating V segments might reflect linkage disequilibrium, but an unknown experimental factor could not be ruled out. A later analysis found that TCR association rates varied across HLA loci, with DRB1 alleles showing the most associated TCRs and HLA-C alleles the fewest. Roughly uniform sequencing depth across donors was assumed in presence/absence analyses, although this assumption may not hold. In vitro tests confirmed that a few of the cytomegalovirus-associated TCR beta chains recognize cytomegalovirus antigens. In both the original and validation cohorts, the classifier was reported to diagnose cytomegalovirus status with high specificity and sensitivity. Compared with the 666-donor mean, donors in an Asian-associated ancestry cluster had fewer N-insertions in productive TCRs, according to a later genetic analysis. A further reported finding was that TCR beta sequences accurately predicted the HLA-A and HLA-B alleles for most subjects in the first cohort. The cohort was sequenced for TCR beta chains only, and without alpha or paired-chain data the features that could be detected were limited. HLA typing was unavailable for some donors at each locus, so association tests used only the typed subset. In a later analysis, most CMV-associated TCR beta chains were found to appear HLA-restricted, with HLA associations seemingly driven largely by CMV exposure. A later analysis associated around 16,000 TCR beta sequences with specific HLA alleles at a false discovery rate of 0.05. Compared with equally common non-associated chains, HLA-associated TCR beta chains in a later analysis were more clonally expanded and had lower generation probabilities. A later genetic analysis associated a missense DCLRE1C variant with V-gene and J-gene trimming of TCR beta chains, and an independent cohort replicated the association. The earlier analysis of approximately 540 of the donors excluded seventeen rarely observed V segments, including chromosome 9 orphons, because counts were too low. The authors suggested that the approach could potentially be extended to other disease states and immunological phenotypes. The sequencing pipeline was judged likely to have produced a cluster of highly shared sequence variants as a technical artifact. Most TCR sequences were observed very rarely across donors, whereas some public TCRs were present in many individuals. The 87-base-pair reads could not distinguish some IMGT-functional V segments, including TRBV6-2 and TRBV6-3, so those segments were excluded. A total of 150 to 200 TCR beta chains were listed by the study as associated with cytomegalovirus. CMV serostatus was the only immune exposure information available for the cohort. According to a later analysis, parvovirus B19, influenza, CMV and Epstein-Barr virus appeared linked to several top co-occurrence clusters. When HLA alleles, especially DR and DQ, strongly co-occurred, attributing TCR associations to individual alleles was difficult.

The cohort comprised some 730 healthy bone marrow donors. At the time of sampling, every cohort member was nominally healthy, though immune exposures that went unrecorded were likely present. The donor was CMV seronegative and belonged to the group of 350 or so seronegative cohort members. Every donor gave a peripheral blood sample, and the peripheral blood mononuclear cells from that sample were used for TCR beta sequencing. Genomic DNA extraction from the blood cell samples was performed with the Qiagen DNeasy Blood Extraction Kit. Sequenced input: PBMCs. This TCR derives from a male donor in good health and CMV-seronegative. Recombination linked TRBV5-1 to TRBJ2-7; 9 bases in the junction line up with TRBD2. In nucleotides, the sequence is TGCGCCAGCAGGTCGGAACTAGCGGGTAATCAGTACTTC. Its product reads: CASRSELAGNQYF.